Listed below are T cell receptor beta chains from one sample, sequenced in a study of PD-L1 blockade in urothelial cancer. Sequenced by immunoSEQ multiplex PCR; TCRdb stores in-frame clones only, minus some. The sample shows about 25,000 clones, approximately 86% of them seen only once. Material: PBMCs, obtained around atezolizumab (anti-PD-L1) treatment. These receptors all come from a man between 65 and 79 years old with urothelial cancer. The CDR3 runs from the conserved cysteine through the conserved F or W. The D gene is left open where the match is weak. Clone size appears in some rows only: once, few, many, or a class for an expanded clone.

abundance: NA
len: 15
v_gene: TRBV11-3
d_gene: NA
j_gene: TRBJ2-5
CDR3aa: CASSSTPGFQETQYF
CDR3nt: TGTGCCAGCAGCTCTACACCGGGATTCCAAGAGACCCAGTACTTC

abundance: NA
len: 18
v_gene: TRBV18
d_gene: TRBD1
j_gene: TRBJ1-3
CDR3aa: CASSPLLGTGTSGNTIYF
CDR3nt: TGTGCCAGCTCACCACTCCTCGGGACAGGAACCTCTGGAAACACCATATATTTT

abundance: NA
len: 13
v_gene: TRBV9
d_gene: NA
j_gene: TRBJ1-5
CDR3aa: CASSVEGGGPKHF
CDR3nt: TGTGCCAGCAGCGTAGAGGGGGGAGGGCCCAAGCATTTT

abundance: NA
len: 12
v_gene: TRBV4-2
d_gene: NA
j_gene: TRBJ1-5
CDR3aa: CASSQEGGPQHF
CDR3nt: TGTGCCAGCAGCCAAGAGGGGGGGCCCCAGCATTTT

abundance: NA
len: 14
v_gene: TRBV5-1
d_gene: NA
j_gene: TRBJ1-1
CDR3aa: CASSLWQGNTEAFF
CDR3nt: TGCGCCAGCAGCTTGTGGCAGGGGAACACTGAAGCTTTCTTT

abundance: once
len: 13
v_gene: TRBV7-8
d_gene: NA
j_gene: TRBJ2-3
CDR3aa: CASSRENTDTQYF
CDR3nt: TGTGCCAGCAGCAGGGAGAACACAGATACGCAGTATTTT

abundance: NA
len: 14
v_gene: TRBV15
d_gene: TRBD2
j_gene: TRBJ2-7
CDR3aa: CATTPGTSGYEQYF
CDR3nt: TGTGCCACCACCCCCGGGACTAGCGGCTACGAGCAGTACTTC

abundance: NA
len: 16
v_gene: TRBV4-3
d_gene: NA
j_gene: TRBJ2-5
CDR3aa: CASSQGGTSVGETQYF
CDR3nt: TGCGCCAGCAGCCAAGGAGGTACCAGCGTCGGAGAGACCCAGTACTTC

abundance: NA
len: 15
v_gene: TRBV18
d_gene: TRBD1
j_gene: TRBJ1-1
CDR3aa: CASSPQGQGWTEAFF
CDR3nt: TGTGCCAGCTCACCCCAGGGACAGGGGTGGACTGAAGCTTTCTTT

abundance: NA
len: 15
v_gene: TRBV5-4
d_gene: TRBD1
j_gene: TRBJ2-7
CDR3aa: CASSLGTGRDYEQYF
CDR3nt: TGTGCCAGCAGCTTAGGGACAGGCCGGGACTACGAGCAGTACTTC

abundance: few
len: 14
v_gene: TRBV6-6
d_gene: TRBD1
j_gene: TRBJ1-1
CDR3aa: CASSQGEMNTEAFF
CDR3nt: TGTGCCAGCAGCCAGGGGGAAATGAACACTGAAGCTTTCTTT

abundance: NA
len: 15
v_gene: TRBV6-5
d_gene: NA
j_gene: TRBJ1-2
CDR3aa: CASSLQGATNYGYTF
CDR3nt: TGTGCCAGCAGTCTACAGGGTGCAACTAACTATGGCTACACCTTC

abundance: NA
len: 13
v_gene: TRBV6-5
d_gene: NA
j_gene: TRBJ2-1
CDR3aa: CASQGGAYNEQFF
CDR3nt: TGTGCCAGCCAGGGGGGAGCCTACAATGAGCAGTTCTTC

abundance: few
len: 13
v_gene: TRBV28
d_gene: NA
j_gene: TRBJ1-5
CDR3aa: CASSLGQNQPQHF
CDR3nt: TGTGCCAGCAGTCTCGGACAGAATCAGCCCCAGCATTTT

abundance: NA
len: 15
v_gene: TRBV5-1
d_gene: NA
j_gene: TRBJ2-7
CDR3aa: CASSLDGQSSYEQYF
CDR3nt: TGCGCCAGCAGCTTGGACGGACAGAGCTCCTACGAGCAGTACTTC

abundance: few
len: 15
v_gene: TRBV4-2
d_gene: TRBD2
j_gene: TRBJ2-5
CDR3aa: CASSQEWRGQETQYF
CDR3nt: TGTGCCAGCAGCCAAGAATGGCGGGGGCAAGAGACCCAGTACTTC

abundance: NA
len: 15
v_gene: TRBV18
d_gene: TRBD1
j_gene: TRBJ2-1
CDR3aa: CASSPEQGASGEQFF
CDR3nt: TGTGCCAGCTCACCGGAGCAGGGGGCTTCGGGTGAGCAGTTCTTC

abundance: NA
len: 15
v_gene: TRBV27
d_gene: TRBD1
j_gene: TRBJ2-2
CDR3aa: CASSNRQGAGGELFF
CDR3nt: TGTGCCAGCAGTAATAGACAGGGGGCCGGCGGGGAGCTGTTTTTT

abundance: NA
len: 15
v_gene: TRBV19
d_gene: NA
j_gene: TRBJ1-1
CDR3aa: CASFPFGEPNTEAFF
CDR3nt: TGTGCCAGTTTCCCATTCGGAGAACCTAACACTGAAGCTTTCTTT

abundance: NA
len: 14
v_gene: TRBV29-1
d_gene: NA
j_gene: TRBJ2-7
CDR3aa: CSVLGLESSYEQYF
CDR3nt: TGCAGCGTTCTAGGACTGGAAAGCTCCTACGAGCAGTACTTC

abundance: few
len: 12
v_gene: TRBV19
d_gene: NA
j_gene: TRBJ1-2
CDR3aa: CASSEGAHGYTF
CDR3nt: TGTGCCAGTTCCGAGGGAGCACATGGCTACACCTTC

abundance: NA
len: 17
v_gene: TRBV19
d_gene: NA
j_gene: TRBJ1-1
CDR3aa: CASSPQSAGVRGTEAFF
CDR3nt: TGTGCCAGTAGTCCCCAAAGCGCCGGGGTGCGGGGGACTGAAGCTTTCTTT

abundance: NA
len: 15
v_gene: TRBV11-2
d_gene: NA
j_gene: TRBJ2-7
CDR3aa: CASSYRAGTFYEQYF
CDR3nt: TGTGCCAGCAGCTACCGAGCGGGGACATTTTACGAGCAGTACTTC

abundance: NA
len: 14
v_gene: TRBV28
d_gene: TRBD1
j_gene: TRBJ1-1
CDR3aa: CASRTGTMNTEAFF
CDR3nt: TGTGCCAGCAGGACAGGGACCATGAACACTGAAGCTTTCTTT

abundance: NA
len: 14
v_gene: TRBV7-2
d_gene: NA
j_gene: TRBJ1-1
CDR3aa: CASSLAWGGTEAFF
CDR3nt: TGTGCCAGCAGCTTAGCATGGGGGGGAACTGAAGCTTTCTTT

abundance: NA
len: 16
v_gene: TRBV4-2
d_gene: NA
j_gene: TRBJ2-1
CDR3aa: CASSQETGYHYNEQFF
CDR3nt: TGTGCCAGCAGCCAAGAAACCGGGTACCACTACAATGAGCAGTTCTTC

abundance: NA
len: 16
v_gene: TRBV4-1
d_gene: NA
j_gene: TRBJ2-5
CDR3aa: CASSQEGGVAIETQYF
CDR3nt: TGCGCCAGCAGCCAAGAAGGAGGGGTTGCGATAGAGACCCAGTACTTC

abundance: few
len: 18
v_gene: TRBV21-1
d_gene: NA
j_gene: TRBJ1-2
CDR3aa: CASSKADREGQFNYGYTF
CDR3nt: TGTGCCAGCAGCAAAGCGGACCGGGAGGGACAGTTTAACTATGGCTACACCTTC

abundance: NA
len: 15
v_gene: TRBV9
d_gene: TRBD2
j_gene: TRBJ2-5
CDR3aa: CASSVEGLAEETQYF
CDR3nt: TGTGCCAGCAGCGTAGAGGGACTAGCGGAAGAGACCCAGTACTTC

abundance: NA
len: 17
v_gene: TRBV7-8
d_gene: TRBD2
j_gene: TRBJ2-1
CDR3aa: CASSDGLAGVVDNEQFF
CDR3nt: TGTGCCAGCAGCGACGGGCTAGCGGGAGTCGTCGACAATGAGCAGTTCTTC

abundance: NA
len: 17
v_gene: TRBV5-4
d_gene: TRBD2
j_gene: TRBJ2-3
CDR3aa: CASSLRLAGAIADTQYF
CDR3nt: TGTGCCAGCAGCCTGAGACTAGCGGGAGCGATCGCAGATACGCAGTATTTT

abundance: NA
len: 14
v_gene: TRBV9
d_gene: TRBD2
j_gene: TRBJ2-5
CDR3aa: CASSVTGGGETQYF
CDR3nt: TGTGCCAGCAGCGTCACGGGGGGGGGCGAGACCCAGTACTTC

abundance: NA
len: 15
v_gene: TRBV11-3
d_gene: TRBD2
j_gene: TRBJ2-7
CDR3aa: CASSRGLAGVNEQYF
CDR3nt: TGTGCCAGCAGTAGAGGACTAGCGGGAGTCAACGAGCAGTACTTC

abundance: NA
len: 15
v_gene: TRBV7-2
d_gene: TRBD2
j_gene: TRBJ2-1
CDR3aa: CASSIPSGYRNEQFF
CDR3nt: TGTGCCAGCAGCATCCCTAGCGGGTATAGGAATGAGCAGTTCTTC

abundance: NA
len: 14
v_gene: TRBV7-9
d_gene: NA
j_gene: TRBJ1-1
CDR3aa: CASSLAQMNTEAFF
CDR3nt: TGTGCCAGCAGCTTAGCACAGATGAACACTGAAGCTTTCTTT

abundance: NA
len: 12
v_gene: TRBV5-6
d_gene: NA
j_gene: TRBJ1-2
CDR3aa: CASSLYSSGYTF
CDR3nt: TGTGCCAGCAGCTTGTATTCCTCCGGCTACACCTTC

abundance: NA
len: 13
v_gene: TRBV6-4
d_gene: TRBD1
j_gene: TRBJ1-3
CDR3aa: CASPGTEGNTIYF
CDR3nt: TGTGCCAGCCCTGGGACAGAGGGAAACACCATATATTTT

abundance: NA
len: 15
v_gene: TRBV28
d_gene: NA
j_gene: TRBJ1-2
CDR3aa: CASSPLGDSHYGYTF
CDR3nt: TGTGCCAGCAGCCCCCTAGGGGATTCCCACTATGGCTACACCTTC

abundance: NA
len: 14
v_gene: TRBV6-5
d_gene: TRBD1
j_gene: TRBJ2-1
CDR3aa: CASSYLGGLNEQFF
CDR3nt: TGTGCCAGCAGTTACTTAGGGGGCCTCAATGAGCAGTTCTTC

abundance: NA
len: 15
v_gene: TRBV19
d_gene: NA
j_gene: TRBJ1-5
CDR3aa: CASSMVRGSNQPQHF
CDR3nt: TGTGCCAGTAGTATGGTAAGGGGGTCTAATCAGCCCCAGCATTTT

abundance: NA
len: 15
v_gene: TRBV5-4
d_gene: TRBD1
j_gene: TRBJ2-1
CDR3aa: CASSPGQGHYNEQFF
CDR3nt: TGTGCCAGCAGCCCCGGACAGGGGCATTACAATGAGCAGTTCTTC

abundance: NA
len: 16
v_gene: TRBV9
d_gene: TRBD1
j_gene: TRBJ2-2
CDR3aa: CASSETTGANTGELFF
CDR3nt: TGTGCCAGCAGCGAAACGACAGGGGCGAACACCGGGGAGCTGTTTTTT

abundance: NA
len: 14
v_gene: TRBV7-2
d_gene: NA
j_gene: TRBJ2-2
CDR3aa: CASSLVRDTGELFF
CDR3nt: TGTGCCAGCAGCTTGGTGAGGGACACCGGGGAGCTGTTTTTT

abundance: NA
len: 13
v_gene: TRBV5-4
d_gene: NA
j_gene: TRBJ1-2
CDR3aa: CASSITGNYGYTF
CDR3nt: TGTGCCAGCAGCATTACAGGGAACTATGGCTACACCTTC

abundance: NA
len: 16
v_gene: TRBV28
d_gene: TRBD2
j_gene: TRBJ2-3
CDR3aa: CASSSGTITSTDTQYF
CDR3nt: TGTGCCAGCAGCTCCGGGACTATTACATCCACAGATACGCAGTATTTT

abundance: NA
len: 17
v_gene: TRBV4-3
d_gene: NA
j_gene: TRBJ1-1
CDR3aa: CASSQATGVVGDTEAFF
CDR3nt: TGCGCCAGCAGCCAAGCCACGGGTGTCGTAGGGGACACTGAAGCTTTCTTT